The sequence of this TCR beta chain was determined in a study of OX40 agonist ivuxolimab in advanced cancers. As regards this clone: Its antigen remains unknown.

Sequencing used immunoSEQ multiplex PCR; TCRdb keeps in-frame clones, though not all of them. Altogether approximately 70,000 clones are present, approximately 86% being singletons, with the ten largest covering around 0.9%. Regarding the study as a whole: Partly responding patients at 0.1-3.0 mg/kg showed some of the smallest clonal expansion.

The CDR3 consists of 14 residues. Germline loops: CDR1 SGHTA, CDR2 FQGNSA. V dropped 5 bases and J dropped 5 bases, with 13 bases sitting between them. Material: CD4+ or CD8+ T cells sorted from blood, obtained in a trial of the OX40 agonist ivuxolimab. The TCR comes from an adult with an advanced solid tumor such as melanoma, head and neck, liver or kidney cancer. The chain has TRBV7-2 and TRBJ2-1; D may correspond to TRBD1 or TRBD2 (5 bases each). The CDR3 DNA sequence: TGTGCCAGCAGCCGGGGAGTAGGGGACAATGAGCAGTTCTTC. This gives the protein CASSRGVGDNEQFF.